This entry features one T cell receptor beta chain sequence. As yet, its antigen is unknown. TCR beta libraries were made by quantitative 5'-RACE with molecular barcodes. TCRdb independently ran MiXCR on the 5' RACE reads; one entry per CDR3 protein. In the table there are around 250,000 distinct CDR3 sequences, about 30% of which are singletons. This entry belongs to a study of CD8 T cells in ankylosing spondylitis. Study-wide findings and caveats: Blood from ankylosing spondylitis patients appeared to carry a characteristic roughly 8-variant TCR beta motif. According to the report, clones linked to the disease were significantly enriched in matched synovial fluid samples taken from ankylosing spondylitis patients.

This CDR3 has 14 residues. CDR1 MDHEN and CDR2 SYDVKM come from the germline V gene. The J segment lost 4 bases and the V segment lost 7 bases, leaving 9 bases of the junction unmatched. The TCR was taken from a male donor with ankylosing spondylitis or in good health (not recorded which). The source material was blood, either unsorted or a sorted T cell fraction (not recorded which). The gene calls are TRBV28 and TRBJ1-1; 7 bases line up with TRBD1. This chain's CDR3 is CASNKSGGSTEAFF. DNA for the CDR3: TGTGCCAGCAATAAATCAGGGGGGTCCACTGAAGCTTTCTTT.